The entry below gives a single TCR beta chain sequence along with its context. These data belong to a study of blood T cell repertoires in COVID-19. About the research overall: Acute and convalescent COVID-19 samples came from the United States, Italy and Spain.

The V end was cut by 0 bases, the J end by 4 bases, with 15 bases between. CDR3 size: 16 residues. Germline CDR1 is LNHDA and CDR2 is SQIVND (reference sequence). Generated by immunoSEQ multiplex PCR, the TCRdb table keeps only in-frame clones and is missing some. There are 150,000 to 200,000 clones in the sample; roughly 87% occur only once, and over 0.95% lies in the top ten. The chain is built from TRBV19 and TRBJ1-2; perhaps TRBD1 as D (5 bases). The sequence derives from a human donor with acute COVID-19. The donor label of this sample is uncertain. The specimen was PBMCs or T cells enriched from blood (not recorded which). The CDR3 nucleotides read TGTGCCAGTAGTATAGAATCCCCGCGACAGTCCTATGGCTACACCTTC. Translation: CASSIESPRQSYGYTF.